This T cell receptor (beta chain) was sequenced for a study of cytomegalovirus exposure and HLA in healthy donors. Study information: The approximately 720 first-cohort repertoires and the 95 to 150 validation repertoires shared the same platform, a later analysis reported.

Study results and caveats: 164 TCR beta chains were listed as cytomegalovirus-associated. A few of the chains that were CMV-associated were confirmed in vitro to be specific for CMV antigens. TCR clusters originating in the first cohort tended to co-occur in the 120 validation repertoires, according to a later analysis.

As to this clone: Its target is not known.

Libraries were prepared by immunoSEQ multiplex PCR; TCRdb keeps only in-frame clonotypes and omits some of them. This table has over 85,000 clones, roughly 92% appearing once. The ends lost 6 bases at V and 3 bases at J; junction bases unmatched: 4. The CDR3 runs 15 residues. Germline CDR1 and CDR2: KGHSH and LQKENI. The receptor comes from a woman aged 30 to 39 in good health and CMV-seropositive. This sequence joins TRBV18 and TRBJ2-1; 11 bases align to TRBD2. The sequenced sample was PBMCs. For the CDR3, the DNA is TGTGCCAGCTCGATGACTAGCGGGAACTACAATGAGCAGTTCTTC. Its translation: CASSMTSGNYNEQFF.